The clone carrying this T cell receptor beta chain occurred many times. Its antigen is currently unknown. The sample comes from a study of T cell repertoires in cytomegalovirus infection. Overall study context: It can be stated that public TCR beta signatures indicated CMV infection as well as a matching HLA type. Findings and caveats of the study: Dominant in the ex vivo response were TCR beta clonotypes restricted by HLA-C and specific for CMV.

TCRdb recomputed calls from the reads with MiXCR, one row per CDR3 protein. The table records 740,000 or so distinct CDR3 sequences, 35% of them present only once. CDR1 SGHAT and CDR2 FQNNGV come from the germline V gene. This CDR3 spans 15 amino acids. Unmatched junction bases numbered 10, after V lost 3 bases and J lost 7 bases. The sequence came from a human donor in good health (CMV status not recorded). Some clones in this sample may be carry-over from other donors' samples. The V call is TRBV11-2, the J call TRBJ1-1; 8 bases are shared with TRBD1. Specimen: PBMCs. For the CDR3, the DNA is TGTGCCAGCAGCTTTCGACAGGGGACCCTGATTGAAGCTTTCTTT. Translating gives CASSFRQGTLIEAFF.